This entry lists 20 T cell receptor beta chains sequenced from one sample in a study of T-cell memory formation after mild COVID-19. TCRdb re-called the 5' RACE reads with MiXCR, one entry per CDR3 protein. The repertoire holds about 350,000 distinct CDR3 sequences, with roughly 13% as singletons. The sample consisted of PBMCs or a T cell subset sorted from them (not recorded which). The receptors come from a man aged 18 to 30 who had mild COVID-19 (a few samples of this study predate the infection). Cell type and time point are not known.

The rearrangement links TRBV5-1 to TRBJ1-4; no clear D. In germline, CDR1 is SGHRS, CDR2 YFSETQ. V lost 0 bases and J 8 bases, leaving 11 bases between the germline ends. The CDR3 spans 14 residues. CDR3 coding DNA: TGCGCCAGCAGCTTGGAGGGAGGCGGCGAAAAACTGTTTTTT. Residues: CASSLEGGGEKLFF. Combining the CDR3 with reference TRBV5-1 and TRBJ1-4 gives the whole variable domain KAGVTQTPRYLIKTRGQQVTLSCSPISGHRSVSWYQQTPGQGLQFLFEYFSETQRNKGNFPGRFSGRQFSNSRSEMNVSTLELGDSALYLCASSLEGGGEKLFFGSGTQLSVL.

The chain uses TRBV4-3 and TRBJ2-7; TRBD2 might be the D (6 bases). This CDR3 is built from 15 residues. V lost 3 bases and J lost 5, with 17 bases in between. Germline CDR1 reads LGHNA; CDR2 reads YSLEER. The CDR3 nucleotides are TGCGCCAGCAGCCAGGATCTCTGGGGGGAGGACGAGCAGTACTTC. It specifies CASSQDLWGEDEQYF.

The chain has TRBV5-5 and TRBJ2-2, with D possibly called TRBD1 or TRBD2 (5 bases each). Germline V gives CDR1 SGHKS, CDR2 YYEKEE (reference sequence). The germline V and J ends were trimmed by 4 bases and 4 bases, with 14 bases remaining between them. This CDR3 is built from 15 residues. CDR3 nucleotide sequence: TGTGCCAGCAGCCTAACAGGAAGCGGCACCGGGGAGCTGTTTTTT. It is translated as CASSLTGSGTGELFF.

The chain uses TRBV20-1 and TRBJ2-1; D is uncertain. The CDR3 contains 14 residues. The V and J ends lost 6 bases and 8 bases respectively, with 20 bases between them. Germline lookup yields CDR1 DFQATT and CDR2 SNEGSKA (reference sequence). The CDR3 here is CSASKPLDSDEQFF. CDR3 bases: TGCAGTGCCAGTAAACCTCTAGATTCCGATGAGCAGTTCTTC.

CDR3 coding DNA: TGCGCCAGCACTCCCCCCTCGCCGGAGGGTGTTAACGAGCAGTACGTC. Its protein product is CASTPPSPEGVNEQYV. This chain links TRBV23-1 with TRBJ2-7, with D possibly being TRBD2 (6 bases). TRBV23-1 is an open reading frame whose function is uncertain. The V and J ends lost 7 bases and 5 bases respectively, with 24 bases between them. The CDR3 has 16 amino acids.

This chain links TRBV6-6 with TRBJ1-3; D is undetermined. Per germline, CDR1 MNHNY and CDR2 SVGAGI (reference sequence). Trimming cost V 6 bases and J 8 bases, with 11 bases left between them. CDR3 length equals 12 residues. CDR3: CASSSASYTIYF. The DNA of the CDR3 is TGTGCCAGCAGCTCCGCCTCGTACACCATATATTTT.

The chain carries TRBV9 and TRBJ2-4; unclear D gene. Trimming removed 2 bases from V and 0 bases from J, with 24 bases in between. Germline CDR1 is SGDLS and CDR2 is YYNGEE. The CDR3 covers 20 residues. CDR3 nucleotides: TGTGCCAGCAGCGTTATACTCTCTAAAGGCGAGTATTCAGCCAAAAACATTCAGTACTTC. Translating gives CASSVILSKGEYSAKNIQYF. Drawing the rest from reference TRBV9 and TRBJ2-4, the complete variable domain is DSGVTQTPKHLITATGQRVTLRCSPRSGDLSVYWYQQSLDQGLQFLIQYYNGEERAKGNILERFSAQQFPDLHSELNLSSLELGDSALYFCASSVILSKGEYSAKNIQYFGAGTRLSVL.

This clonotype was seen just once. The rearrangement links TRBV12-3 or TRBV12-4 to TRBJ2-7, with TRBD1 matching over 8 bases. Unmatched junction bases numbered 3, after V lost 4 bases and J lost 1 base. The CDR3 runs 14 residues. CDR3 nucleotides: TGTGCCAGCAGTTGGGGACAGGCGTCCTACGAGCAGTACTTC. It codes for CASSWGQASYEQYF.

The chain couples TRBV12-3 or TRBV12-4 to TRBJ1-5; D is unclear. This CDR3 comprises 14 residues. Trimming shortened V by 3 bases and J by 0 bases, and 6 bases separated the two germline ends. The CDR3 protein is CASSFTDSNQPQHF. CDR3 coding DNA: TGTGCCAGCAGTTTTACGGATAGCAATCAGCCCCAGCATTTT.

The V gene is TRBV20-1, the J gene TRBJ1-1; D unresolved. CDR3 length: 11 residues. From germline, CDR1 is DFQATT and CDR2 SNEGSKA (reference sequence). Between the trimmed V and J ends, which lost 0 bases and 10 bases, there was a span of 9 bases. The CDR3 sequence: CSARDRRGAFF. In DNA, the CDR3 is TGCAGTGCTAGAGATCGCCGGGGAGCTTTCTTT.

The V call is TRBV4-2, the J call TRBJ2-3; D uncertain. CDR1 and CDR2 (germline): LGHNA, YNFKEQ. V shed 0 bases and J shed 5 bases, with 12 bases lying between them. The CDR3 sequence is 15 residues long. CDR3 sequence (DNA): TGTGCCAGCAGCCAAGATCCTGGGGTCGGAGATACGCAGTATTTT. Translated, it gives CASSQDPGVGDTQYF.

The chain links TRBV20-1 to TRBJ2-5; 8 positions agree with TRBD2. Germline V lookup: CDR1 DFQATT, CDR2 SNEGSKA (reference sequence). The CDR3 length is 15 residues. V shed 3 bases, J shed 2 bases, and the junction held 8 bases outside the gene matches. CDR3 loop: CSARGQAGGQETQYF. For the CDR3, the DNA is TGCAGTGCTAGGGGTCAGGCGGGGGGACAAGAGACCCAGTACTTC.

This clonotype was counted between two and nine times. This chain joins TRBV7-2 and TRBJ2-1; D gene unclear. The germline V and J ends were trimmed by 0 bases and 0 bases, with 9 bases remaining between them. This CDR3 spans 16 amino acids. Germline CDR1 reads SGHTA; CDR2 reads FQGNSA. CDR3 DNA sequence: TGTGCCAGCAGCTTAGCTGCAGTTAGCTCCTACAATGAGCAGTTCTTC. Its translation: CASSLAAVSSYNEQFF.

The chain recombines TRBV21-1 with TRBJ2-5; the D call TRBD2 from the table was never checked on the DNA. TRBV21-1 is shown as a pseudogene. The CDR3 has 15 residues. CDR3 nucleotides: TGTGCCAGCACCTCGAACCGAGGGCGGAAGGAGACCCAGTACTTC. Amino acids: CASTSNRGRKETQYF.

This clonotype was detected once. This sequence joins TRBV12-3 or TRBV12-4 and TRBJ1-4; 8 bases agree with TRBD1. CDR3 length: 14 amino acids. Germline trimming cut 2 bases from V and 8 bases from J; bases unmatched to any gene: 4. CDR3 bases: TGTGCCAGCAGTTTACAGGGGGCACGCGAAAAACTGTTTTTT. Residues: CASSLQGAREKLFF.

This clonotype was found many times. The chain joins TRBV7-2 to TRBJ2-3, with TRBD2 matching 11 bases. J was trimmed by 1 base and V by 5 bases; bases with no gene match: 8. This CDR3 has 17 residues. Germline V CDR1 and CDR2: SGHTA, FQGNSA. CDR3 loop: CASSGKELAGGTDTQYF. The CDR3, as DNA: TGTGCCAGCAGCGGAAAGGAACTAGCGGGGGGCACAGATACGCAGTATTTT.

Comments on this clonotype: A read error is possible here, since a much larger clone lies one base away. The J gene is TRBJ2-1, the V gene TRBV6-5; D unclear. The CDR3 runs 12 residues. Germline V gene data show CDR1 as MNHEY and CDR2 as SVGAGI. The CDR3: CASSHSGWEQFF. DNA for the CDR3: TGTGCCAGCAGTCACTCAGGCTGGGAGCAGTTCTTC.

This clonotype was seen more than once but under ten times. The J gene is TRBJ2-3, the V gene TRBV15; D is perhaps TRBD1 (7 bases). CDR1 and CDR2 from the germline V gene are LNHNV and YYDKDF (reference sequence). The germline V and J ends were trimmed by 2 bases and 2 bases, with 11 bases remaining between them. The CDR3 loop spans 15 amino acids. Here the CDR3 DNA reads TGTGCCACCAGCAGACAGGGGGGACTCACAGATACGCAGTATTTT. Amino acid sequence: CATSRQGGLTDTQYF.

This clonotype occurred many times. The gene calls are TRBV28 and TRBJ2-1; no clear D gene. This CDR3 contains 12 residues. V dropped 2 bases and J dropped 9 bases, with 8 bases sitting between them. In germline, CDR1 is MDHEN, CDR2 SYDVKM. This CDR3 reads CASSLGGSEQFF. CDR3 in DNA: TGTGCCAGCAGTTTAGGCGGTTCTGAGCAGTTCTTC.

This clonotype was counted a few times. The gene calls are TRBV7-2 and TRBJ2-1; 11 bases line up with TRBD2. Unmatched junction bases numbered 5, after V lost 4 bases and J lost 12 bases. There are 13 residues in the CDR3. CDR1 is SGHTA, CDR2 FQGNSA, per germline. The CDR3 region is CASSSTSGGGQFF. The CDR3 DNA reads as TGTGCCAGCAGCTCCACTAGCGGGGGCGGGCAGTTCTTC.